This T cell receptor (beta chain) comes out of a study of T-cell memory formation after mild COVID-19. Study-level points and caveats: Mainly CM and EM harbored the contracting CD4+ clones; mainly EMRA harbored the CD8+ ones. Contracting clones from day 15 to 85 had balanced CD4/CD8; later expanders favoured CD4+.

Germline V gene lookup returns CDR1 GTSNPN and CDR2 SVGIG (reference sequence). CDR3 length: 17 residues. After removal of 3 bases from V and 2 bases from J, the junction contained 5 bases not matched to a gene. Notes on this clonotype: Antigen: not known.

MiXCR was run by TCRdb on the 5' RACE reads, yielding one entry per CDR3 protein. The table has approximately 50,000 distinct CDR3 sequences, 9.3% seen once; the top ten hold 12%. This TCR came from an adult woman who had mild COVID-19 (a few samples of this study predate the infection). Cell type and time point are not known. Sequenced input: PBMCs or a T cell subset sorted from them (not recorded which). The chain joins TRBV30 to TRBJ2-2, with 14 bases lining up with TRBD2. The chain's CDR3 is CAWSGTSGSLNTGELFF. The CDR3 DNA is TGTGCCTGGAGCGGGACTAGCGGGAGCCTTAACACCGGGGAGCTGTTTTTT.